The 10 T cell receptor beta chains reported below all come from one sample, sequenced in a study of beta chain features in type 1 diabetes. cDNA synthesis used the whole RNA isolate, giving expressed TCRB sequences. The protocol was immunoSEQ multiplex PCR, while the TCRdb copy is restricted to in-frame clones and leaves out a portion. In the table there are about 930,000 clones, 17% of which are singletons. The sequenced sample was naive CD4+ T cells from blood. These receptors were taken from a woman aged 18-29 years in good health.

In this sample, this clone turned up a few times. Other DNA variants within this sample encode the same CDR3. V gene TRBV5-1 combines with J gene TRBJ2-5; a weak D match, TRBD2 (5 bases). The CDR3 length is 13 residues. The V end was cut by 1 base, the J end by 5 bases, with 9 bases between. Germline V gene lookup returns CDR1 SGHRS and CDR2 YFSETQ. The CDR3 DNA is TGCGCCAGCAGCTTGTTCGGCGGGGAGACCCAGTACTTC. Translated: CASSLFGGETQYF.

The gene calls are TRBV5-1 and TRBJ1-4, with TRBD1 matching 7 bases. In germline, CDR1 is SGHRS, CDR2 YFSETQ. Germline trimming cut 4 bases from V and 5 bases from J; bases unmatched to any gene: 8. This CDR3 is built from 15 residues. The CDR3 DNA reads as TGCGCCAGCAGCGGAGGGACAGCACGAAATGAAAAACTGTTTTTT. It yields the protein CASSGGTARNEKLFF.

The chain links TRBV6-4 to TRBJ2-1; 9 bases line up with TRBD2. Germline trimming cut 6 bases from V and 7 bases from J; bases unmatched to any gene: 10. There are 15 residues in the CDR3. Germline V gene data show CDR1 as MRHNA and CDR2 as SNTAGT. For the CDR3, the DNA is TGTGCCAGCAGCCAAGCTAGCGGGATAGGGAATGAGCAGTTCTTC. As protein: CASSQASGIGNEQFF.

This clone was picked up a small number of times. This chain links TRBV7-8 with TRBJ2-5; D is undetermined. This CDR3 is 13 amino acids long. With 2 bases removed from V and 3 bases from J, the gap between germline ends came to 7 bases. CDR1 and CDR2 (germline): SGHVS, FQNEAQ. CDR3 in amino acids: CASSLRQEETQYF. CDR3 nucleotides: TGTGCCAGCAGCTTACGCCAGGAAGAGACCCAGTACTTC.

CDR3 sequence reads: CASRKPGELFF. CDR3 DNA sequence: TGTGCCAGCAGGAAGCCCGGGGAGCTGTTTTTT. V is TRBV6-4 and J is TRBJ2-2, with D unresolved. The CDR3 is 11 amino acids. CDR1 and CDR2 (germline): MRHNA, SNTAGT. Trimming took off 6 bases at V and 6 bases at J, with 5 bases between the two ends.

The chain couples TRBV9 to TRBJ2-3; a weak D match, TRBD2 (6 bases). CDR3 length: 15 amino acids. Germline V gene data show CDR1 as SGDLS and CDR2 as YYNGEE. The ends were cut back, 3 bases at V and 6 bases at J, with 17 bases in the middle. Here the CDR3 reads CASSGGTGGQDTQYF. The CDR3 region has the DNA TGTGCCAGCAGCGGCGGGACTGGCGGCCAGGATACGCAGTATTTT.

This clone was seen more than once but under ten times. The chain combines TRBV4-3 with TRBJ2-2; D uncertain. CDR3 length equals 12 residues. Deletions cut 4 bases from V and 7 bases from J, with 7 bases between. Looked up from germline, CDR1 is LGHNA and CDR2 is YSLEER. CDR3 sequence (DNA): TGCGCCAGCAGCCCAGCTAACGGGGAGCTGTTTTTT. Its protein product is CASSPANGELFF.

The chain joins TRBV14 to TRBJ1-2; a possible D gene is TRBD1 (5 bases). The CDR3 is 15 amino acids. The germline V gene encodes CDR1 SGHDN and CDR2 FVKESK. Deletions cut 2 bases from V and 2 bases from J, with 12 bases between. The CDR3 protein is CASSQFTGENYGYTF. CDR3 bases: TGTGCCAGCAGCCAATTTACGGGGGAGAACTATGGCTACACCTTC. The full variable domain, in which reference TRBV14 and TRBJ1-2 provide the parts outside the CDR3, is EAGVTQFPSHSVIEKGQTVTLRCDPISGHDNLYWYRRVMGKEIKFLLHFVKESKQDESGMPNNRFLAERTGGTYSTLKVQPAELEDSGVYFCASSQFTGENYGYTFGSGTRLTVV.

This clone was found a few times. The chain has TRBV2 and TRBJ1-1; D unclear. The germline V gene encodes CDR1 SNHLY and CDR2 FYNNEI. CDR3 length equals 13 residues. Deletions cut 7 bases from V and 1 base from J, with 10 bases between. The CDR3 DNA reads as TGTGCCAGCATAGGTGTGGCGAACACTGAAGCTTTCTTT. As protein: CASIGVANTEAFF.

This clone has more than one count but fewer than ten. This chain joins TRBV9 and TRBJ2-1; 11 bases are a match to TRBD2. With V trimmed by 0 bases and J by 5 bases, 13 bases remained unmatched. In germline, CDR1 is SGDLS, CDR2 YYNGEE. This CDR3 spans 19 amino acids. The CDR3 DNA reads TGTGCCAGCAGCGTAGATCGGGGCCCTAGCGGGAGGATCAACAATGAGCAGTTCTTC. It specifies CASSVDRGPSGRINNEQFF. The full variable domain, its missing parts supplied by reference TRBV9 and TRBJ2-1, is DSGVTQTPKHLITATGQRVTLRCSPRSGDLSVYWYQQSLDQGLQFLIQYYNGEERAKGNILERFSAQQFPDLHSELNLSSLELGDSALYFCASSVDRGPSGRINNEQFFGPGTRLTVL.